The 27 T cell receptor beta chains listed next were all sequenced from one sample in a study of radiation and T cells in renal cell carcinoma. The sample's treatment: 15 Gy SBRT to primary tumor, nephrectomy 4 weeks later. Libraries were prepared by immunoSEQ multiplex PCR; TCRdb keeps only in-frame clonotypes and omits some of them. The profile shows some 4,000 clones, less than 65% of them singletons. The sample in question was tumor tissue, obtained from a patient whose treatment included radiotherapy and nephrectomy. These receptor sequences come from a woman between 55 and 75 years old with renal cell carcinoma.

This clone occurred a few times. The genes are TRBV5-1 and TRBJ2-5, with D possibly being TRBD2 (6 bases). The CDR3 is 19 amino acids. V lost 1 base to trimming and J lost 1 base, with 23 bases between them. The germline CDR1 and CDR2 sequences are SGHRS and YFSETQ. The CDR3 nucleotides are TGCGCCAGCAGCTTGAAGGGGTCCAGGGAAGGAGGGCCCCAAGAGACCCAGTACTTC. This gives the protein CASSLKGSREGGPQETQYF.

The chain is built from TRBV30 and TRBJ1-6; D possibly corresponds to TRBD1 (5 bases). Per germline, CDR1 GTSNPN and CDR2 SVGIG (reference sequence). CDR3 length: 12 amino acids. V lost 8 bases, J lost 12 bases, and 17 bases lay in between. The CDR3 DNA follows: TGTGCCCGGACTAGGGACCTCCAACCCCTCCACTTT. This sequence encodes CARTRDLQPLHF.

The chain has TRBV15 and TRBJ2-7, with TRBD1 matching over 10 bases. V was pared by 3 bases and J by 2 bases, with 1 base of the junction left unmatched. This CDR3 region has 14 residues. CDR1 is LNHNV and CDR2 is YYDKDF in the germline V gene (reference sequence). In nucleotides, the CDR3 is TGTGCCACCAGCAGCGACAGGGGGCCCTACGAGCAGTACTTC. As protein: CATSSDRGPYEQYF.

This clone showed up just once. This rearrangement joins TRBV6-5 to TRBJ2-1, with 7 bases identical to TRBD1. V lost 9 bases and J lost 5; bases outside the gene matches: 4. Germline V lookup: CDR1 MNHEY, CDR2 SVGAGI. This CDR3 is 12 amino acids long. The CDR3 sequence is CASNRGNNEQFF. CDR3 in DNA: TGTGCCAGTAACAGGGGAAACAATGAGCAGTTCTTC.

V and J are TRBV11-2 and TRBJ1-5, with no clear D. V was cut by 3 bases and J by 4 bases, with 7 bases left in between. The CDR3 loop spans 13 amino acids. Germline loops: CDR1 SGHAT, CDR2 FQNNGV. CDR3: CASSLNSNQPQHF. The CDR3 DNA reads TGTGCCAGCAGCTTGAACAGTAATCAGCCCCAGCATTTT. Complete variable domain (other parts from reference TRBV11-2 and TRBJ1-5): EAGVAQSPRYKIIEKRQSVAFWCNPISGHATLYWYQQILGQGPKLLIQFQNNGVVDDSQLPKDRFSAERLKGVDSTLKIQPAKLEDSAVYLCASSLNSNQPQHFGDGTRLSIL.

The chain is built from TRBV19 and TRBJ2-3; D is ambiguous. CDR3 length: 13 residues. The V end was cut by 4 bases, the J end by 3 bases, with 8 bases between. The germline V gene has CDR1 LNHDA and CDR2 SQIVND (reference sequence). The CDR3 loop is CASSNTVTDTQYF. CDR3 DNA: TGTGCCAGTAGTAATACAGTAACAGATACGCAGTATTTT.

The chain employs TRBV5-5 and TRBJ2-7; possible D gene TRBD1, 6 bases. V was clipped by 4 bases and J by 6 bases, with 20 bases between them. Per the germline V gene, CDR1 is SGHKS and CDR2 is YYEKEE (reference sequence). The CDR3 runs to 15 residues. The CDR3 DNA is TGTGCCAGCAGCCCGGTGGACAGTCTCGCGGGCGAGCAGTACTTC. This encodes CASSPVDSLAGEQYF.

V and J are TRBV9 and TRBJ1-5; D uncertain. V lost 0 bases to trimming and J lost 2 bases, with 3 bases between them. This CDR3 spans 13 amino acids. Germline CDR1 is SGDLS and CDR2 is YYNGEE. The CDR3 bases are TGTGCCAGCAGCGTAGATGGCAATCAGCCCCAGCATTTT. Encoded protein: CASSVDGNQPQHF.

This chain links TRBV27 with TRBJ2-3; 8 bases match TRBD1. V gave up 6 bases and J gave up 2 bases; unmatched junction bases: 7. Germline CDR1 and CDR2: MNHEY and SMNVEV (reference sequence). This CDR3 spans 15 amino acids. CDR3: CASSHRGFLTDTQYF. The CDR3 bases are TGTGCCAGCAGCCACAGGGGGTTTCTCACAGATACGCAGTATTTT.

This clone came up a few times. The CDR3 reads CASSLRQGANIQYF. For the CDR3, the DNA is TGTGCCAGCAGCTTACGACAGGGGGCGAACATTCAGTACTTC. J is TRBJ2-4 and V is TRBV5-5; 10 bases are a match to TRBD1. The CDR3 loop spans 14 amino acids. V dropped 2 bases and J dropped 7; count of bases not matched to a gene: 3. Germline lookup yields CDR1 SGHKS and CDR2 YYEKEE (reference sequence).

The V gene is TRBV14, the J gene TRBJ2-5; 9 bases map to TRBD1. The CDR3 totals 15 residues. Germline trimming cut 4 bases from V and 3 bases from J; bases unmatched to any gene: 6. Per germline, CDR1 SGHDN and CDR2 FVKESK. CDR3 sequence (DNA): TGTGCCAGCAGCCTGGGGGACAGGGTGAAAGAGACCCAGTACTTC. Translated: CASSLGDRVKETQYF.

This chain links TRBV2 with TRBJ2-3, with D possibly being TRBD1 or TRBD2 (5 bases each). Looked up from germline, CDR1 is SNHLY and CDR2 is FYNNEI. V was shortened by 6 bases and J by 0 bases, with 13 bases between the two germline ends. The CDR3 runs to 15 residues. The CDR3 sequence: CASSSGTASTDTQYF. DNA of the CDR3: TGTGCCAGCAGCTCCGGGACGGCGAGCACAGATACGCAGTATTTT.

This sequence joins TRBV29-1 and TRBJ1-2, with D possibly TRBD1 on 6 matching bases. Germline loops: CDR1 SQVTM, CDR2 ANQGSEA. V lost 4 bases to trimming and J lost 0 bases, with 18 bases between them. This CDR3 has 16 amino acids. CDR3 coding DNA: TGCAGCGTTGGGGAATTGATGGGACACCCTAACTATGGCTACACCTTC. This sequence encodes CSVGELMGHPNYGYTF.

This clone came up a few times. This rearrangement joins TRBV5-4 to TRBJ2-2; the D call may be TRBD1 or TRBD2 (5 bases each). There are 14 residues in the CDR3. Germline V gives CDR1 SGHNT, CDR2 YYREEE (reference sequence). V was pared by 0 bases and J by 4 bases, with 7 bases between. CDR3 sequence (DNA): TGTGCCAGCAGCTTGGCGAGGGGCACCGGGGAGCTGTTTTTT. Translation gives CASSLARGTGELFF.

The rearrangement uses TRBV7-9 and TRBJ2-7; 9 bases line up with TRBD1. Germline lookup yields CDR1 SEHNR and CDR2 FQNEAQ (reference sequence). This CDR3 has 13 residues. Losses at the gene ends were 5 bases for V and 5 bases for J; bases not matched to a gene: 4. The CDR3 nucleotides are TGTGCCAGCAGCCGCGGGACAGGGAACGAGCAGTACTTC. Protein sequence: CASSRGTGNEQYF.

This clone has a handful of counts. The genes are TRBV11-2 and TRBJ1-2; D perhaps matches TRBD1 (6 bases). Looked up from germline, CDR1 is SGHAT and CDR2 is FQNNGV. The V and J ends lost 5 bases and 4 bases respectively, with 8 bases between them. The CDR3 is 12 amino acids. The CDR3 here is CASSPGAYGYTF. The CDR3 bases are TGTGCCAGCAGCCCAGGGGCCTATGGCTACACCTTC. Full variable domain (rest looked up from reference TRBV11-2 and TRBJ1-2): EAGVAQSPRYKIIEKRQSVAFWCNPISGHATLYWYQQILGQGPKLLIQFQNNGVVDDSQLPKDRFSAERLKGVDSTLKIQPAKLEDSAVYLCASSPGAYGYTFGSGTRLTVV.

The chain links TRBV6-5 to TRBJ1-4; D might be TRBD1 (5 bases). With 4 bases removed from V and 8 bases from J, the gap between germline ends came to 20 bases. Germline lookup yields CDR1 MNHEY and CDR2 SVGAGI. This CDR3 comprises 16 residues. The DNA of the CDR3 is TGTGCCAGCAGTTTCTCCCTAGAGGGGAGTAGGGAAAAACTGTTTTTT. Protein product: CASSFSLEGSREKLFF.

The chain couples TRBV11-2 to TRBJ1-2; D is perhaps TRBD1 (6 bases). Per the germline V gene, CDR1 is SGHAT and CDR2 is FQNNGV. The length of the CDR3 is 12 residues. V gave up 4 bases and J gave up 6 bases, with 9 bases separating them. The CDR3 loop is CASSSEGDGYTF. CDR3 DNA: TGTGCCAGCAGCTCAGAGGGGGATGGCTACACCTTC. Supplemented by reference TRBV11-2 and TRBJ1-2, the full variable domain reads EAGVAQSPRYKIIEKRQSVAFWCNPISGHATLYWYQQILGQGPKLLIQFQNNGVVDDSQLPKDRFSAERLKGVDSTLKIQPAKLEDSAVYLCASSSEGDGYTFGSGTRLTVV.

This chain connects TRBV5-1 to TRBJ2-5, with 9 bases that match TRBD1. With V trimmed by 3 bases and J by 1 base, 1 base remained unmatched. The CDR3 spans 14 residues. CDR1 is SGHRS, CDR2 YFSETQ, per germline. As DNA, the CDR3 is TGCGCCAGCAGCTACAGGGGGCCCCAAGAGACCCAGTACTTC. Protein sequence: CASSYRGPQETQYF.

This clone was counted only a few times. V and J are TRBV28 and TRBJ1-5; D possibly corresponds to TRBD1 (5 bases). This CDR3 is built from 16 residues. Germline lookup yields CDR1 MDHEN and CDR2 SYDVKM. V shed 5 bases and J shed 0 bases, with 14 bases lying between them. The CDR3 loop is CASSRINRISNQPQHF. In nucleotides, the CDR3 is TGTGCCAGCAGTCGTATTAACAGGATTAGCAATCAGCCCCAGCATTTT. Full variable domain (rest looked up from reference TRBV28 and TRBJ1-5): DVKVTQSSRYLVKRTGEKVFLECVQDMDHENMFWYRQDPGLGLRLIYFSYDVKMKEKGDIPEGYSVSREKKERFSLILESASTNQTSMYLCASSRINRISNQPQHFGDGTRLSIL.

The chain joins TRBV23-1 to TRBJ2-1, with D perhaps TRBD2 (6 bases). TRBV23-1 counts as an open reading frame of uncertain function. V gave up 8 bases and J gave up 9 bases, with 23 bases separating them. The CDR3 has 15 residues. The CDR3 DNA reads as TGCGCCAGCGGGAATACTCCGGAGGGGAAGGGTGAGCAGTTCTTC. This encodes CASGNTPEGKGEQFF.

The count of this clone is one. The rearrangement uses TRBV6-5 and TRBJ2-3; 8 positions agree with TRBD1. The CDR3 extends over 15 amino acids. CDR1 is MNHEY, CDR2 SVGAGI, per germline. V was clipped by 2 bases and J by 3 bases; unmatched bases: 4. CDR3 nucleotides: TGTGCCAGCAGTTACGGACAGGGAGGTACAGATACGCAGTATTTT. This gives the protein CASSYGQGGTDTQYF.

The chain combines TRBV6-6 with TRBJ1-3; the D is unclear. The CDR3 covers 14 residues. Germline V gene data show CDR1 as MNHNY and CDR2 as SVGAGI (reference sequence). V lost 2 bases to trimming and J lost 2 bases, with 7 bases between them. This CDR3 reads CASSYKEAGNTIYF. The CDR3 DNA follows: TGTGCCAGCAGTTACAAAGAAGCTGGAAACACCATATATTTT.

This chain joins TRBV15 and TRBJ1-5; D uncertain. Trimming left V 3 bases short and J 0 bases short, with 6 bases between. The CDR3 runs 14 residues. Germline V gene sequence: CDR1 LNHNV, CDR2 YYDKDF (reference sequence). The DNA for the CDR3 is TGTGCCACCAGCAGGGAGGGTAGCAATCAGCCCCAGCATTTT. As protein: CATSREGSNQPQHF.

This clone has just a few counts. V and J are TRBV4-2 and TRBJ1-5; D may be TRBD1 (5 bases). Germline values: CDR1 LGHNA, CDR2 YNFKEQ. Trimming cost V 0 bases and J 6 bases, with 15 bases left between them. This CDR3 is built from 16 residues. The CDR3 sequence: CASSQDWYGGRQPQHF. CDR3 coding DNA: TGTGCCAGCAGCCAAGATTGGTACGGGGGACGTCAGCCCCAGCATTTT.

This chain joins TRBV18 and TRBJ2-7; 10 nucleotides align to TRBD1. The V and J ends lost 0 bases and 6 bases, in that order; junction bases with no gene match: 5. This CDR3 is 15 amino acids long. Per germline, CDR1 KGHSH and CDR2 LQKENI. The CDR3 spells CASSPPGQGIGEQYF. The CDR3 DNA reads TGTGCCAGCTCACCACCGGGACAGGGGATAGGCGAGCAGTACTTC.

The table lists this clone with a few counts. The chain has TRBV30 and TRBJ1-2; a weak D match, TRBD1 (5 bases). CDR3 size: 13 residues. Trimming shortened V by 1 base and J by 8 bases, and 14 bases separated the two germline ends. The germline V gene encodes CDR1 GTSNPN and CDR2 SVGIG (reference sequence). The CDR3 reads CAWSDTWRGGYTF. The CDR3 region has the DNA TGTGCCTGGAGTGACACATGGAGGGGAGGCTACACCTTC.